The clone carrying this T cell receptor (beta chain) has only one observation. Its matching antigen is unknown. V shed 3 bases and J shed 4 bases, with 12 bases lying between them. CDR1 and CDR2 (germline): SGHNT, YENEEA. This CDR3 is 15 amino acids long. The study ran the assay at deep level. Genomic DNA from each subset was divided evenly over several immunoSEQ plates. Repertoires were generated with immunoSEQ multiplex PCR, while TCRdb's copy carries only in-frame clones and drops some. The data hold millions of clones, with approximately 90% observed a single time. The data stem from a study of shared clonotypes between healthy human individuals. Study-wide context: Donors, aged 18 to 49, were a couple of women and three men. Whole-study findings and limits: Several donors held around 5% of naive CD4 clonotypes in common.

Input material: naive CD4+ T cells sorted from blood. Stated subset: CD45RA+ positively selected. The V and J genes are TRBV11-3 and TRBJ2-2; maybe TRBD2 (6 bases). This receptor was obtained from a man between 18 and 29 years old in good health. The chain's CDR3 is CASSFRESGTGELFF. In DNA form, the CDR3 reads TGTGCCAGCAGCTTCCGGGAGAGTGGCACCGGGGAGCTGTTTTTT.